Shown below are 8 T cell receptor beta chains from a single sample sequenced in a study of blood T cell repertoires in COVID-19. Clones were sequenced by immunoSEQ multiplex PCR, and TCRdb holds only the in-frame ones, with some missing. The sample records roughly 250,000 clones, around four fifths being singletons. Sequencing was carried out using peripheral blood. The receptors were gathered from a woman in her fifties or sixties with active or convalescent COVID-19.

This clone was counted a single time. The chain is built from TRBV19 and TRBJ2-7; D ambiguous. The germline V gene encodes CDR1 LNHDA and CDR2 SQIVND (reference sequence). The CDR3 spans 12 residues. With 4 bases removed from V and 3 bases from J, the gap between germline ends came to 7 bases. Here the CDR3 DNA reads TGTGCCAGTAGTAACAAGATCTACGAGCAGTACTTC. This sequence encodes CASSNKIYEQYF.

In regard to this clone: The sample carries other DNA sequences with the same CDR3. The V call is TRBV5-1, the J call TRBJ2-5; no firm D call. The CDR3 runs 11 residues. V gave up 2 bases and J gave up 3 bases, with 2 bases separating them. Germline assignment: CDR1 SGHRS and CDR2 YFSETQ. In DNA form, the CDR3 reads TGCGCCAGCAGCTTCGAAGAGACCCAGTACTTC. Protein: CASSFEETQYF.

This clone was detected only a few times. The chain couples TRBV20-1 to TRBJ1-5; no reliable D call. The CDR3 extends over 14 amino acids. Germline V lookup: CDR1 DFQATT, CDR2 SNEGSKA (reference sequence). Trimming removed 3 bases from V and 3 bases from J, with 12 bases in between. The CDR3 coding sequence is TGCAGTGCTAGTGATCCAGTTTCCAATCAGCCCCAGCATTTT. Translation: CSASDPVSNQPQHF.

V and J are TRBV7-9 and TRBJ1-2; the D gene is possibly TRBD1 (5 bases). The germline CDR1 and CDR2 sequences are SEHNR and FQNEAQ (reference sequence). This CDR3 contains 14 residues. Trimming cost V 5 bases and J 4 bases, with 14 bases left between them. This CDR3 reads CASSPTGVGYGYTF. The CDR3 nucleotides read TGTGCCAGCAGCCCCACGGGGGTTGGCTATGGCTACACCTTC.

The chain links TRBV4-1 to TRBJ2-5, with 16 bases that match TRBD2. Germline V gives CDR1 MGHRA, CDR2 YSYEKL. V lost 3 bases, J lost 5 bases, and 12 bases stayed unmatched. This CDR3 is built from 19 residues. CDR3 coding DNA: TGCGCCAGCAGCCACCCGGGACTAGCGGGAGGGCCGGGTCAGGAGACCCAGTACTTC. This gives the protein CASSHPGLAGGPGQETQYF.

The CDR3 protein is CASSLGVGGSSYNEQFF. In nucleotides, the CDR3 is TGCGCCAGCAGCTTGGGGGTCGGCGGGAGCTCCTACAATGAGCAGTTCTTC. The chain uses TRBV5-1 and TRBJ2-1, with 7 bases lining up with TRBD2. Looked up from germline, CDR1 is SGHRS and CDR2 is YFSETQ. The J segment lost 0 bases and the V segment lost 0 bases, leaving 6 bases of the junction unmatched. This CDR3 region has 17 residues.

The chain carries TRBV14 and TRBJ1-2; D gene uncertain. V shed 4 bases and J shed 4 bases, with 10 bases lying between them. Germline assignment: CDR1 SGHDN and CDR2 FVKESK. This CDR3 contains 13 residues. The CDR3 DNA sequence: TGTGCCAGCAGCCCGGGTCCCTTCTATGGCTACACCTTC. Translated: CASSPGPFYGYTF.

J is TRBJ1-5 and V is TRBV19; 8 bases line up with TRBD1. Germline loops: CDR1 LNHDA, CDR2 SQIVND (reference sequence). This CDR3 has 15 residues. The ends lost 2 bases at V and 5 bases at J; junction bases unmatched: 5. In DNA form, the CDR3 reads TGTGCCAGTAGTATACCACTGACAGGGGATCAGCCCCAGCATTTT. It specifies CASSIPLTGDQPQHF. The complete variable domain, with remaining parts taken from reference TRBV19 and TRBJ1-5, reads DGGITQSPKYLFRKEGQNVTLSCEQNLNHDAMYWYRQDPGQGLRLIYYSQIVNDFQKGDIAEGYSVSREKKESFPLTVTSAQKNPTAFYLCASSIPLTGDQPQHFGDGTRLSIL.